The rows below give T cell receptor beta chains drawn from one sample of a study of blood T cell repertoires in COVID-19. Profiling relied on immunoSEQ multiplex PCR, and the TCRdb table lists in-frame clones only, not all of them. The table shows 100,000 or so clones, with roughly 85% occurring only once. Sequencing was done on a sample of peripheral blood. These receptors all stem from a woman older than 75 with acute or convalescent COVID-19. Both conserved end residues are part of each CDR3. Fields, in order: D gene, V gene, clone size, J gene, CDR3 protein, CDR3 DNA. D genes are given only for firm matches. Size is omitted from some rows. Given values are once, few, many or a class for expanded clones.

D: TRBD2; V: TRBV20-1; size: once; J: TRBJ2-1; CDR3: CSASMVGRVYNEQFF; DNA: TGCAGTGCTAGTATGGTAGGGAGGGTTTACAATGAGCAGTTCTTC
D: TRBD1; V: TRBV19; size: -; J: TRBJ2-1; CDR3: CASSKWQGASSYNEQFF; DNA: TGTGCCAGTAGTAAATGGCAGGGGGCAAGCTCCTACAATGAGCAGTTCTTC
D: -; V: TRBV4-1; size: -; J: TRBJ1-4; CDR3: CASSQALGADNEKLFF; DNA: TGCGCCAGCAGCCAAGCTCTAGGGGCTGATAATGAAAAACTGTTTTTT
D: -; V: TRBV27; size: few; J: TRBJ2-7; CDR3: CASSLKAGSSYEQYF; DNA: TGTGCCAGCAGTTTGAAGGCGGGAAGCTCCTACGAGCAGTACTTC
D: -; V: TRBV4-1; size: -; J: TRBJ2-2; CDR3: CASSQLQDTGELFF; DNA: TGCGCCAGCAGCCAGTTGCAGGACACCGGGGAGCTGTTTTTT
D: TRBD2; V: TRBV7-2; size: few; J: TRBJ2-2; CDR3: CASSSLAGGGYTGELFF; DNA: TGTGCCAGCAGCTCCCTAGCGGGAGGCGGGTACACCGGGGAGCTGTTTTTT
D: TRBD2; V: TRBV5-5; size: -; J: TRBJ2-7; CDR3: CASSLPTGTSGYEQYF; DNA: TGTGCCAGCAGCCTTCCTACCGGGACTAGCGGGTACGAGCAGTACTTC
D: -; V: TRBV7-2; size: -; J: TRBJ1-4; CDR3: CASSLTGANEKLFF; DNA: TGTGCCAGCAGCTTAACGGGAGCTAATGAAAAACTGTTTTTT
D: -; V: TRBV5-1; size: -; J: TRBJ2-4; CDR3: CASSLRAGTENIQYF; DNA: TGCGCCAGCAGCTTGAGAGCCGGAACAGAAAACATTCAGTACTTC
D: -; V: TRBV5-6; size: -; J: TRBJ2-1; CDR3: CASTAPIPGNEQFF; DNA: TGTGCCAGCACCGCACCGATACCGGGGAATGAGCAGTTCTTC
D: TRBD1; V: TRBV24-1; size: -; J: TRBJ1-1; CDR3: CATSDNRGMNTEAFF; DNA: TGTGCCACCAGTGATAACAGGGGGATGAACACTGAAGCTTTCTTT
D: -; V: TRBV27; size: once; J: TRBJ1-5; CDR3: CASSLKRDQPQHF; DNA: TGTGCCAGCAGTTTGAAGAGGGATCAGCCCCAGCATTTT
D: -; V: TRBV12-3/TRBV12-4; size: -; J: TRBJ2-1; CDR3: CASSARDFEQFF; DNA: TGTGCCAGCAGTGCCCGGGACTTTGAGCAGTTCTTC
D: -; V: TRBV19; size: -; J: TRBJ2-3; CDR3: CASSFFGDTDTQYF; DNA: TGTGCCAGTAGTTTCTTCGGGGACACAGATACGCAGTATTTT
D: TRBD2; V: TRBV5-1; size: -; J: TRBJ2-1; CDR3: CASSLETSGRNEQFF; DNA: TGCGCCAGCAGCTTGGAAACTAGCGGGAGGAATGAGCAGTTCTTC
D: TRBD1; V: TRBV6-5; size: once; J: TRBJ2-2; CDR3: CASSTTGTTGELFF; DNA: TGTGCCAGCAGTACGACAGGGACCACCGGGGAGCTGTTTTTT